Following are 22 T cell receptor beta chains from one sample sequenced in a study of identical twins. One entry per CDR3 protein, called by TCRdb with MiXCR from the 5' RACE reads. Of 1.5 million to 2 million distinct CDR3 sequences listed, 32% are singletons. The sequencing input was cord blood. The receptors derive from a newborn girl in good health.

About this clonotype itself: Since a much larger clone is just one base distant, this may be a read error. V and J are TRBV6-7 and TRBJ1-1; D not resolved. TRBV6-7 is annotated as an ORF whose role is uncertain. V lost 7 bases, J lost 5 bases, and 5 bases lay in between. The CDR3 covers 10 residues. This CDR3 reads CASNLTEAFF. The CDR3 bases are TGTGCCAGCAACTTGACTGAAGCTTTCTTT.

This chain uses TRBV20-1 with TRBJ1-4; a possible D gene is TRBD1 (5 bases). CDR3 length equals 12 residues. Germline V gives CDR1 DFQATT, CDR2 SNEGSKA (reference sequence). V lost 6 bases and J 8 bases, leaving 13 bases between the germline ends. The chain's CDR3 is CSARDSGEKLFF. In DNA form, the CDR3 reads TGCAGTGCCCGGGACTCGGGGGAAAAACTGTTTTTT.

The CDR3 coding sequence is TGTGCCAGCAGCTTGGGGGGAAGACAGGGGAGGGATAGCAATCAGCCCCAGCATTTT. This encodes CASSLGGRQGRDSNQPQHF. The V gene is TRBV5-6, the J gene TRBJ1-5; 8 bases fit TRBD1. CDR1 SGHDT and CDR2 YYEEEE come from the germline V gene. The CDR3 is 19 residues long. After removal of 0 bases from V and 0 bases from J, the junction contained 11 bases not matched to a gene. Full variable domain (outside the CDR3, taken from reference TRBV5-6 and TRBJ1-5): DAGVTQSPTHLIKTRGQQVTLRCSPKSGHDTVSWYQQALGQGPQFIFQYYEEEERQRGNFPDRFSGHQFPNYSSELNVNALLLGDSALYLCASSLGGRQGRDSNQPQHFGDGTRLSIL.

The chain has TRBV6-5 and TRBJ2-1; 8 positions agree with TRBD1. The CDR3 covers 13 residues. Unmatched junction bases numbered 6, after V lost 4 bases and J lost 10 bases. Germline loops: CDR1 MNHEY, CDR2 SVGAGI. Written as DNA, the CDR3 is TGTGCCAGCAGTTCGGACAGGGCCGACGAGCAGTTCTTC. It is translated as CASSSDRADEQFF.

A note on this clonotype: At one of its ends the junction is not consistent with the germline gene, which may arise from a read error. V and J are TRBV6-5 and TRBJ1-2, with D uncertain. CDR3 length: 14 amino acids. Germline V gene sequence: CDR1 MNHEY, CDR2 SVGAGI. For the CDR3, the DNA is TGCGCCAGCAGAGCCCGAGACAAGATGGATGGCTACACCTTC. Its translation is CASRARDKMDGYTF.

V usage is TRBV28 and J usage is TRBJ2-7; 9 bases agree with TRBD1. CDR1 is MDHEN and CDR2 is SYDVKM in the germline V gene. The CDR3 has 15 amino acids. Trimming cost V 6 bases and J 4 bases; bases outside gene matches: 10. CDR3 in DNA: TGTGCCAGCAGCAAGGCTGGGACAGGGTATTACGAGCAGTACTTC. Translation gives CASSKAGTGYYEQYF. Supplemented by reference TRBV28 and TRBJ2-7, the full variable domain reads DVKVTQSSRYLVKRTGEKVFLECVQDMDHENMFWYRQDPGLGLRLIYFSYDVKMKEKGDIPEGYSVSREKKERFSLILESASTNQTSMYLCASSKAGTGYYEQYFGPGTRLTVT.

This clonotype was seen more than once but under ten times. The chain joins TRBV2 to TRBJ1-2, with 7 bases lining up with TRBD1. Germline loops: CDR1 SNHLY, CDR2 FYNNEI. V lost 2 bases and J lost 5; bases outside the gene matches: 5. The CDR3 runs 14 residues. CDR3 nucleotides: TGTGCCAGCAGTGAATCCAGGGGGAAATATGGCTACACCTTC. This sequence encodes CASSESRGKYGYTF.

The chain uses TRBV20-1 and TRBJ2-1; 10 bases align to TRBD2. V shed 4 bases, J shed 8 bases, and the junction held 17 bases outside the gene matches. The CDR3 spans 17 residues. Germline values: CDR1 DFQATT, CDR2 SNEGSKA (reference sequence). The CDR3 here is CSATDRERGGWKDEQFF. Written as DNA, the CDR3 is TGCAGTGCTACAGATAGAGAGCGGGGGGGCTGGAAGGATGAGCAGTTCTTC.

On this clonotype itself: A read error is possible here, since a much larger clone lies one base away. The chain combines TRBV21-1 with TRBJ2-3; TRBD1, the table's D call, lacks a check against the DNA. TRBV21-1 is a known pseudogene. The CDR3 covers 14 residues. The CDR3 nucleotides read TGTGCCAGCAGCGAAGGGGACAGGGGAGATACGCAGTATTTT. This encodes CASSEGDRGDTQYF.

The rearrangement joins TRBV10-3 to TRBJ1-2; 9 nucleotides line up with TRBD1. V lost 0 bases and J lost 1; bases outside the gene matches: 3. Per germline, CDR1 ENHRY and CDR2 SYGVKD. The CDR3 sequence is 16 residues long. The CDR3 DNA sequence: TGTGCCATCAGTGAGTCGGGGGACAGGGATAACTATGGCTACACCTTC. Its translation is CAISESGDRDNYGYTF.

The chain carries TRBV20-1 and TRBJ2-7; weak D call: TRBD2 (5 bases). The V end lost 0 bases, the J end lost 3 bases, and 12 bases lay between the germline ends. CDR1 DFQATT and CDR2 SNEGSKA come from the germline V gene (reference sequence). CDR3 length: 14 amino acids. For the CDR3, the DNA is TGCAGTGCTAGAGATAGAGAGGGTCTCTACGAGCAGTACTTC. It codes for CSARDREGLYEQYF.

The V and J genes are TRBV3-1 and TRBJ1-2; D is ambiguous. The length of the CDR3 is 13 residues. Germline-derived CDR1 and CDR2 are LGHDT and YNNKEL (reference sequence). V was cut by 4 bases and J by 8 bases, with 14 bases left in between. The CDR3 DNA sequence: TGTGCCAGCAGCCGGAGAGGCCTCGAGGGCTACACCTTC. Translated: CASSRRGLEGYTF.

In its sample, this clonotype was seen a few times. The chain joins TRBV14 to TRBJ1-2, with no clear D. Trimming removed 0 bases from V and 10 bases from J, with 12 bases in between. Germline V CDR1 and CDR2: SGHDN, FVKESK. The CDR3 contains 13 residues. The CDR3 DNA is TGTGCCAGCAGCCAAGATGTAGGTTACCACTACACCTTC. Translation gives CASSQDVGYHYTF.

This clonotype was seen a handful of times. The chain joins TRBV10-3 to TRBJ2-7, with 7 positions matching TRBD1. Trimming took 6 bases from V and 0 from J; bases not matched to a gene: 5. CDR3 length: 14 amino acids. Looked up from germline, CDR1 is ENHRY and CDR2 is SYGVKD. This CDR3 reads CAIRPTGPSYEQYF. The CDR3 coding sequence is TGTGCCATCAGACCGACAGGGCCCTCCTACGAGCAGTACTTC.

The V call is TRBV20-1, the J call TRBJ2-1; no clear D. V gave up 3 bases and J gave up 4 bases, with 10 bases separating them. CDR1 DFQATT and CDR2 SNEGSKA come from the germline V gene (reference sequence). This CDR3 is 13 amino acids long. CDR3 residues: CSASPLGYNEQFF. DNA of the CDR3: TGCAGTGCTAGCCCCCTAGGTTACAATGAGCAGTTCTTC.

The chain uses TRBV3-1 and TRBJ2-1, with D perhaps being TRBD1 or TRBD2 (6 bases each). There are 15 residues in the CDR3. CDR1 is LGHDT, CDR2 YNNKEL, per germline (reference sequence). Deletions cut 4 bases from V and 6 bases from J, with 16 bases between. The CDR3 loop reads CASSPTWGASNEQFF. DNA for the CDR3: TGTGCCAGCAGCCCAACATGGGGGGCTAGCAATGAGCAGTTCTTC.

The chain carries TRBV18 and TRBJ2-3; D remains unclear. Trimming took 3 bases from V and 1 from J, leaving 11 bases between them. The germline CDR1 and CDR2 sequences are KGHSH and LQKENI. This CDR3 is 15 amino acids long. The CDR3 sequence: CASSPPFGGTDTQYF. CDR3 sequence (DNA): TGTGCCAGCTCACCCCCTTTTGGGGGCACAGATACGCAGTATTTT. The full variable domain, with the rest looked up from reference TRBV18 and TRBJ2-3, is NAGVMQNPRHLVRRRGQEARLRCSPMKGHSHVYWYRQLPEEGLKFMVYLQKENIIDESGMPKERFSAEFPKEGPSILRIQQVVRGDSAAYFCASSPPFGGTDTQYFGPGTRLTVL.

This clonotype was seen a handful of times. The chain is built from TRBV6-2 or TRBV6-3 and TRBJ2-1; tentative D call: TRBD1 (6 bases). The V end lost 7 bases, the J end lost 0 bases, and 16 bases lay between the germline ends. This CDR3 has 16 residues. Germline V gene sequence: CDR1 MNHEY, CDR2 SVGEGT. The CDR3 DNA reads as TGTGCCAGCACCTCAGGAAGGGGGAGCTCCTACAATGAGCAGTTCTTC. Protein sequence: CASTSGRGSSYNEQFF.

This clonotype showed up just a few times. V is TRBV12-3 or TRBV12-4 and J is TRBJ2-1; D is uncertain. The CDR3 consists of 13 residues. The V and J ends lost 4 bases and 5 bases respectively, with 9 bases between them. CDR3 amino acids: CASSSAPDNEQFF. The CDR3 bases are TGTGCCAGCAGTTCGGCCCCGGACAATGAGCAGTTCTTC.

The chain uses TRBV7-8 and TRBJ2-1; D perhaps matches TRBD1 (7 bases). The germline V and J ends were trimmed by 3 bases and 4 bases, with 19 bases remaining between them. CDR1 is SGHVS and CDR2 is FQNEAQ in the germline V gene. This CDR3 has 17 residues. In DNA, the CDR3 is TGTGCCAGCAGCTTCCGCGGAGGGACAGTATCTTACAATGAGCAGTTCTTC. It translates to CASSFRGGTVSYNEQFF. Variable domain in full (rest from reference TRBV7-8 and TRBJ2-1): GAGVSQSPRYKVAKRGQDVALRCDPISGHVSLFWYQQALGQGPEFLTYFQNEAQLDKSGLPSDRFFAERPEGSVSTLKIQRTQQEDSAVYLCASSFRGGTVSYNEQFFGPGTRLTVL.

This clonotype showed up just a few times. This chain uses TRBV6-6 with TRBJ2-1; a possible D gene is TRBD2 (5 bases). The germline V and J ends were trimmed by 10 bases and 0 bases, with 13 bases remaining between them. This CDR3 contains 14 residues. In germline, CDR1 is MNHNY, CDR2 SVGAGI (reference sequence). The CDR3 coding sequence is TGTGCCACTGTCCGGGGAGCCTCCTACAATGAGCAGTTCTTC. Translating gives CATVRGASYNEQFF.

The chain is built from TRBV6-4 and TRBJ1-2; 7 nucleotides agree with TRBD1. With V trimmed by 7 bases and J by 4 bases, 12 bases remained unmatched. The CDR3 sequence is 15 residues long. Germline V CDR1 and CDR2: MRHNA, SNTAGT. The chain's CDR3 is CASNPSGQLLYGYTF. The DNA for the CDR3 is TGTGCCAGCAACCCCTCGGGACAGCTCCTCTATGGCTACACCTTC.